This T cell receptor beta chain is drawn from a study of cytomegalovirus exposure and HLA in healthy donors. The PCR had 60 Vbeta and 13 Jbeta primers. Method: immunoSEQ multiplex PCR; TCRdb's copy keeps in-frame clones and lacks some. Of 140,000 to 150,000 clones in the sample, about 80% were seen once. Unmatched junction bases numbered 2, after V lost 3 bases and J lost 2 bases. CDR3 length: 14 amino acids. Germline V gives CDR1 MDHEN, CDR2 SYDVKM. This TCR was sampled from a female donor in good health and CMV-seronegative. Material: PBMCs. The V call is TRBV28, the J call TRBJ1-1, with 8 bases that match TRBD1. CDR3 sequence: CASSLTGVNTEAFF. CDR3 sequence (DNA): TGTGCCAGCAGTTTGACAGGGGTAAACACTGAAGCTTTCTTT.